This entry lists 26 T cell receptor beta chains sequenced from one sample in a study of blood T cell repertoires in COVID-19. TCRdb keeps only in-frame clones here, not all; method: immunoSEQ multiplex PCR. This sample carries 150,000 or so clones, about 89% of them seen once, and the ten largest clones take roughly 6.6%. Sequencing was done on a sample of peripheral blood. These receptors were obtained from a man of 80 years or more with acute or convalescent COVID-19.

In its sample, this clone was seen once. The gene calls are TRBV30 and TRBJ2-2, with 12 bases that match TRBD2. Germline V lookup: CDR1 GTSNPN, CDR2 SVGIG (reference sequence). The CDR3 length is 15 residues. The ends lost 3 bases at V and 4 bases at J; junction bases unmatched: 3. CDR3 in amino acids: CAWRTSGSITGELFF. The DNA for the CDR3 is TGTGCCTGGAGGACTAGCGGGAGTATCACCGGGGAGCTGTTTTTT.

This clone was picked up one time. CDR3 protein: CASSPTSGGSTDTQYF. The CDR3 nucleotides read TGTGCCAGCTCACCCACTAGCGGGGGAAGCACAGATACGCAGTATTTT. The chain links TRBV18 to TRBJ2-3; 11 bases line up with TRBD2. The CDR3 runs to 16 residues. V gave up 3 bases and J gave up 0 bases; unmatched junction bases: 2. Germline lookup yields CDR1 KGHSH and CDR2 LQKENI.

This chain joins TRBV6-1 and TRBJ1-1; TRBD1 might be the D (5 bases). Deletions cut 3 bases from V and 3 bases from J, with 11 bases between. Germline CDR1 MNHNS, CDR2 SASEGT. The CDR3 contains 14 residues. The CDR3 nucleotides read TGTGCCAGCAGTGAGTGGGGAGGGGACACTGAAGCTTTCTTT. Translating it yields CASSEWGGDTEAFF.

The chain is built from TRBV10-3 and TRBJ2-5; maybe TRBD2 (6 bases). The V and J ends lost 3 bases and 4 bases respectively, with 12 bases between them. The CDR3 spans 14 residues. Germline CDR1 and CDR2: ENHRY and SYGVKD. The CDR3 DNA follows: TGTGCCATCAGTGATGGAGGGTCTCGAGAGACCCAGTACTTC. The encoded protein is CAISDGGSRETQYF.

The chain is built from TRBV7-3 and TRBJ1-1; perhaps TRBD1 as D (6 bases). The V gene lost 4 bases and the J gene lost 5 bases, with 20 bases spanning the gap. CDR3 size: 16 residues. CDR1 and CDR2 from the germline V gene are SGHTA and FQGTGA. The CDR3 sequence: CASSSYTKNRDTEAFF. The CDR3 nucleotides are TGTGCCAGCAGCTCCTACACGAAAAACAGGGATACTGAAGCTTTCTTT.

The chain uses TRBV18 and TRBJ2-1, with 11 bases that match TRBD2. The V gene's germline CDR1 is KGHSH and CDR2 LQKENI. The CDR3 spans 15 residues. The V segment lost 6 bases and the J segment 0 bases; nucleotides outside the gene matches: 1. CDR3 sequence (DNA): TGTGCCAGCTCGGGACTAGCGGCCTCCTACAATGAGCAGTTCTTC. Its protein product is CASSGLAASYNEQFF. Supplemented by reference TRBV18 and TRBJ2-1, the full variable domain reads NAGVMQNPRHLVRRRGQEARLRCSPMKGHSHVYWYRQLPEEGLKFMVYLQKENIIDESGMPKERFSAEFPKEGPSILRIQQVVRGDSAAYFCASSGLAASYNEQFFGPGTRLTVL.

As DNA, the CDR3 is TGCGCCAGCAGCCCCCAGGGCCGTGGGGCCAACGTCCTGACTTTC. It translates to CASSPQGRGANVLTF. V is TRBV5-1 and J is TRBJ2-6; a weak D match, TRBD1 (5 bases). The ends were cut back, 4 bases at V and 3 bases at J, with 11 bases in the middle. The CDR3 runs 15 residues. CDR1 and CDR2 from the germline V gene are SGHRS and YFSETQ. Supplemented by reference TRBV5-1 and TRBJ2-6, the full variable domain reads KAGVTQTPRYLIKTRGQQVTLSCSPISGHRSVSWYQQTPGQGLQFLFEYFSETQRNKGNFPGRFSGRQFSNSRSEMNVSTLELGDSALYLCASSPQGRGANVLTFGAGSRLTVL.

The table lists this clone with a count of one. The chain is built from TRBV28 and TRBJ1-4; D unresolved. CDR3 length: 13 residues. V was pared by 4 bases and J by 10 bases, with 13 bases between. CDR1 MDHEN and CDR2 SYDVKM come from the germline V gene. The DNA for the CDR3 is TGTGCCAGCAGTTCGGCGGGGTCGGGAAAACTGTTTTTT. Amino acid sequence: CASSSAGSGKLFF.

The CDR3 DNA follows: TGTGCCAGCAGCAGCGCGAGTGGGGCCTATTCCTACGAGCAGTACTTC. It translates to CASSSASGAYSYEQYF. The chain is built from TRBV5-4 and TRBJ2-7, with D possibly TRBD1 on 5 matching bases. The V gene's germline CDR1 is SGHNT and CDR2 YYREEE (reference sequence). The CDR3 has 16 amino acids. Trimming pared 4 bases from V and 1 base from J, leaving 18 bases between.

The gene calls are TRBV24-1 and TRBJ2-1, with 7 bases identical to TRBD2. CDR3 length: 15 residues. Trimming removed 3 bases from V and 9 bases from J; junction bases left unmatched: 10. Germline-derived CDR1 and CDR2 are KGHDR and SFDVKD. DNA for the CDR3: TGTGCCACCAGTGATATTGGGAGGGCCGACGTTGAGCAGTTCTTC. This codes for CATSDIGRADVEQFF.

For this clone: One end of the junction varies from germline; a read error may be responsible. V gene TRBV9 combines with J gene TRBJ2-7; 7 bases align to TRBD2. Germline assignment: CDR1 SGDLS and CDR2 YYNGEE. This CDR3 has 14 amino acids. The CDR3 loop reads CASSVMDTREASHF. The CDR3 region has the DNA TGTGCCAGCAGCGTAATGGATACACGGGAGGCGTCACACTTC. The entire variable domain, with the rest obtained from reference TRBV9 and TRBJ2-7, is as follows: DSGVTQTPKHLITATGQRVTLRCSPRSGDLSVYWYQQSLDQGLQFLIQYYNGEERAKGNILERFSAQQFPDLHSELNLSSLELGDSALYFCASSVMDTREASHFGPGTRLTVT.

This chain uses TRBV5-8 with TRBJ1-5, with 8 bases lining up with TRBD1. Germline V gives CDR1 SGHTS, CDR2 YDEGEE. The CDR3 covers 14 residues. With 0 bases clipped from V and 6 bases from J, the junction kept 2 bases outside the gene matches. The CDR3 sequence: CASSLGTGFQPQHF. The DNA for the CDR3 is TGTGCCAGCAGCTTGGGGACAGGGTTTCAGCCCCAGCATTTT.

The CDR3, as DNA: TGTGCCAGCAGTTACTCTCGGGGGGCCCTCCACTTT. It specifies CASSYSRGALHF. The J gene is TRBJ1-6, the V gene TRBV6-5; weak D call: TRBD1 (5 bases). V lost 0 bases, J lost 14 bases, and 8 bases lay in between. The CDR3 has 12 residues. Germline V gene sequence: CDR1 MNHEY, CDR2 SVGAGI.

This clone has more than one count but fewer than ten. V and J are TRBV2 and TRBJ2-1, with TRBD2 as a possible D gene (5 bases). The CDR3 sequence is 13 residues long. The V and J ends lost 6 bases and 6 bases respectively, with 12 bases between them. Germline lookup yields CDR1 SNHLY and CDR2 FYNNEI. CDR3 nucleotide sequence: TGTGCCAGCAGGTCGGGATCCCCCAATGAGCAGTTCTTC. The encoded protein is CASRSGSPNEQFF.

The chain has TRBV7-9 and TRBJ2-4; the match to TRBD2 covers 11 bases. The CDR3 is 18 amino acids. J lost 7 bases, V lost 5 bases, and 16 bases had no gene match. CDR1 SEHNR and CDR2 FQNEAQ come from the germline V gene (reference sequence). The CDR3, as DNA: TGTGCCAGCAGCCCGACCGGGACTAGCGGTATGGGTGGGAACATTCAGTACTTC. The encoded protein is CASSPTGTSGMGGNIQYF.

The chain has TRBV27 and TRBJ2-1; 12 bases agree with TRBD2. Losses at the gene ends were 6 bases for V and 3 bases for J; bases not matched to a gene: 6. The V gene's germline CDR1 is MNHEY and CDR2 SMNVEV (reference sequence). The CDR3 is made up of 16 amino acids. The DNA for the CDR3 is TGTGCCAGCAGCCCGACTAGCGGGAGTTTCTACAATGAGCAGTTCTTC. This gives the protein CASSPTSGSFYNEQFF.

The V and J genes are TRBV5-4 and TRBJ2-7; D might be TRBD2 (6 bases). The CDR3 has 13 residues. Trimming removed 6 bases from V and 7 bases from J, with 17 bases in between. CDR1 is SGHNT, CDR2 YYREEE, per germline (reference sequence). The CDR3 reads CASNSGSGPEQYF. CDR3 coding DNA: TGTGCCAGCAACAGCGGGTCAGGACCTGAGCAGTACTTC.

V gene TRBV5-3 combines with J gene TRBJ2-1; D unresolved. TRBV5-3 is placed among ORFs of uncertain function. The CDR3 is 13 residues long. Trimming took 0 bases from V and 6 from J, leaving 7 bases between them. The CDR3 protein is CARSLARCNEQFF. The CDR3 bases are TGTGCCAGAAGCTTGGCCCGGTGCAATGAGCAGTTCTTC.

A single count supports this clone. The genes are TRBV5-1 and TRBJ2-7; no reliable D call. The CDR3 length is 14 residues. CDR1 and CDR2 (germline): SGHRS, YFSETQ. Trimming left V 0 bases short and J 2 bases short, with 9 bases between. CDR3 coding DNA: TGCGCCAGCAGCTTGGGGCTCGAACCCTACGAGCAGTACTTC. This sequence encodes CASSLGLEPYEQYF.

CDR3 amino acids: CASSGPRVSGDYNEQFF. The CDR3 DNA sequence: TGTGCCAGCAGTGGTCCCAGGGTCAGCGGGGATTACAATGAGCAGTTCTTC. This chain connects TRBV6-1 to TRBJ2-1; 7 positions match TRBD2. There are 17 residues in the CDR3. Germline V gene data show CDR1 as MNHNS and CDR2 as SASEGT. With V trimmed by 4 bases and J by 4 bases, 13 bases remained unmatched.

Written as DNA, the CDR3 is TGTGCCAGCACGAGGCGGGCGGCGACCATCCAAGAGACCCAGTACTTC. Translated: CASTRRAATIQETQYF. The rearrangement uses TRBV2 and TRBJ2-5, with a possible D match to TRBD2 (5 bases). The CDR3 is made up of 16 amino acids. V was cut by 7 bases and J by 1 base, with 19 bases left in between. The V gene's germline CDR1 is SNHLY and CDR2 FYNNEI. The whole variable domain, remainder taken from reference TRBV2 and TRBJ2-5, is EPEVTQTPSHQVTQMGQEVILRCVPISNHLYFYWYRQILGQKVEFLVSFYNNEISEKSEIFDDQFSVERPDGSNFTLKIRSTKLEDSAMYFCASTRRAATIQETQYFGPGTRLLVL.

This clone was counted between two and nine times. The chain links TRBV5-1 to TRBJ2-7; 7 bases agree with TRBD1. V lost 5 bases, J lost 0 bases, and 2 bases stayed unmatched. The CDR3 is made up of 13 amino acids. CDR1 is SGHRS and CDR2 is YFSETQ in the germline V gene. CDR3 nucleotide sequence: TGCGCCAGCAGGACAGGGAGCTCCTACGAGCAGTACTTC. Protein sequence: CASRTGSSYEQYF.

This rearrangement joins TRBV11-3 to TRBJ1-5; 8 nucleotides agree with TRBD1. The trim removed 10 bases at V and 7 bases at J, leaving 9 bases unmatched. Germline V gives CDR1 SGHNT, CDR2 YENEEA. The CDR3 is 13 residues long. The chain's CDR3 is CATRTGREQPQHF. Written as DNA, the CDR3 is TGTGCCACCCGGACAGGGAGGGAACAGCCCCAGCATTTT.

The chain uses TRBV28 and TRBJ1-5; D is possibly TRBD1 (6 bases). The CDR3 runs to 18 residues. Trimming left V 7 bases short and J 0 bases short, with 22 bases between. CDR1 is MDHEN and CDR2 is SYDVKM in the germline V gene. CDR3 protein: CASNNPRDNFYSNQPQHF. CDR3 DNA sequence: TGTGCCAGCAACAACCCACGGGACAACTTCTATAGCAATCAGCCCCAGCATTTT.

This chain links TRBV5-5 with TRBJ2-1; 9 bases fit TRBD2. The germline CDR1 and CDR2 sequences are SGHKS and YYEKEE (reference sequence). The CDR3 covers 16 residues. With V trimmed by 2 bases and J by 2 bases, 5 bases remained unmatched. The CDR3 nucleotides are TGTGCCAGCAGCTTCGGGGCTAGCGGGACCTACAATGAGCAGTTCTTC. Amino acids: CASSFGASGTYNEQFF.

The V call is TRBV12-3 or TRBV12-4, the J call TRBJ1-2; maybe TRBD1 (6 bases). V lost 4 bases and J lost 4, with 10 bases in between. The CDR3 has 13 residues. CDR3 coding DNA: TGTGCCAGCAGTTCCCCAGGGGCCTATGGCTACACCTTC. Protein sequence: CASSSPGAYGYTF.